The TCR beta chain described here comes from a study of T cells expressing NK-cell markers. Study-level background: The sequencing cohort of eight donors included seven HCMV-seropositive individuals and one seronegative individual.

The CDR3 contains 15 residues. In germline, CDR1 is SGHRS, CDR2 YFSETQ. With the 5' RACE reads reprocessed, TCRdb shows one record per CDR3 protein and no DNA. This specimen shows over 150,000 distinct CDR3 sequences; the ten leading clones hold around 20%. This clonotype originated in a man aged 18 to 69 in good health. Sequences were obtained from blood T cells: a sorted CD56 or NKG2C T cell subset, CD4+ or CD8+ T cells, or bulk PBMC T cells (not recorded which). The chain recombines TRBV5-1 with TRBJ2-7; as DNA is missing, the TRBD1 call by TCRdb cannot be tested. CDR3: CASSGGQGVFYEQYF.